This TCR beta chain appears in the sequencing data of a study of CD8 T cells in ankylosing spondylitis. General observations from the study: Relatively rare in peripheral blood, disease-linked clones were also CD8+.

TCRdb re-analysed the 5' RACE reads in MiXCR, keeping a single row per CDR3 protein. The sample includes 150,000 or so distinct CDR3 sequences, about 9.9% of them seen just once. The germline CDR1 and CDR2 sequences are DFQATT and SNEGSKA (reference sequence). V trimming: 2 bases; J trimming: 10 bases; junction bases outside the gene matches: 8. CDR3 length equals 14 residues. Comment on this clonotype: What it binds is not known.

This TCR was recovered from a male donor with ankylosing spondylitis or in good health (not recorded which). This chain joins TRBV20-1 and TRBJ2-1; 10 bases map to TRBD2. The sequencing sample was made of blood, either unsorted or a sorted T cell fraction (not recorded which). Here the CDR3 reads CSARRASGRREQFF. Here the CDR3 DNA reads TGCAGTGCTAGAAGGGCTAGCGGGAGACGAGAGCAGTTCTTC.